This paragraph covers one T cell receptor beta chain sequence. Its antigen remains unknown. Some clones are missing from TCRdb's copy, which holds only in-frame ones; the method was immunoSEQ multiplex PCR. The repertoire consists of about 81,000 clones, with 91% occurring once and the leading ten covering approximately 0.33%. Trimming cost V 6 bases and J 1 base; bases outside gene matches: 5. Germline CDR1 LNHDA, CDR2 SQIVND (reference sequence). The CDR3 is 15 residues long. This entry comes from a study of graft-versus-host responses after intestinal transplantation. About the study: Following induction with anti-thymocyte globulin, all recipients were given tacrolimus and steroids for about 3 years. Study findings and constraints: GvH clones surfaced in recipient marrow, some emerging earlier in ileum or blood.

The material sequenced was unstimulated CD4+ T cells sorted from spleen or lymph node cells, taken before transplant. The chain has TRBV19 and TRBJ1-5; 8 bases align to TRBD1. This sequence was found in a human donor who was the organ donor for an intestinal transplant. DNA for the CDR3: TGTGCCAGTAGACTCGACAGGGGAAGCAATCAGCCCCAGCATTTT. Translating it yields CASRLDRGSNQPQHF.